This TCR beta chain was documented in a study of blood T cells in healthy people across ages. Study-level points and caveats: Compared with aged donors, long-lived donors showed fewer expanded clones, suggesting selection.

A sample-barcoded 5' primer and a J-beta primer mix were used in a second PCR of roughly 6 to 11 cycles. TCRdb re-called the 5' RACE reads with MiXCR, one entry per CDR3 protein. The sample shows hundreds of thousands of distinct CDR3 sequences, 25% to 30% of them seen only once. CDR3 length: 14 residues. The germline gives CDR1 SGHRS, CDR2 YFSETQ. Comments on this clonotype: Antigen specificity is unknown.

These records were also assigned to another study, of T cells of mothers and their children. That work contributes: Samples were obtained from a few healthy Caucasian mothers and their six children. All extracted RNA went into cDNA synthesis, approximately 1.5 ug per 15 ul.

Sequencing used blood. The clonotype was recovered from a boy aged 5-17 years in good health. The rearrangement joins TRBV5-1 to TRBJ2-5; perhaps TRBD2 as D (6 bases). The J call may be mistaken, given a closer DNA end match to TRBJ2-7. CDR3: CASSVDYSSYEQYF. The CDR3 DNA reads as TGCGCCAGCAGCGTGGACTATAGCTCCTACGAGCAGTACTTC.